This T cell receptor (beta chain) appears in the sequencing data of a study of metastatic and nonmetastatic thyroid tumors. TCRdb recomputed clones from the PCR reads via MiXCR. The sample has roughly 18,000 clones, approximately 35% seen once; the top ten hold under 20%. Each patient went into thyroid surgery without having received any treatment. This CDR3 spans 14 amino acids. Germline V lookup: CDR1 SGHRS, CDR2 YFSETQ. Between the trimmed V and J ends, which lost 2 bases and 3 bases, there was a span of 11 bases. This clone is medium-sized (0.01 to 0.1%) within its sample. The sample contains more than one DNA sequence encoding this CDR3.

The sample comprised tumor tissue. This chain links TRBV5-1 with TRBJ1-1, with D maybe TRBD1 (6 bases). This receptor was identified in a female donor with papillary thyroid cancer or a benign thyroid nodule (not recorded which). Some clones in this sample may be carry-over from other donors' samples. The CDR3 reads CASSFSQGDTEAFF. In nucleotides, the CDR3 is TGCGCCAGCAGCTTTTCACAGGGAGACACTGAAGCTTTCTTT.